One and the same sample provided the 2 T cell receptor beta chains below, sequenced in a study of esophageal squamous cell carcinoma tumors. PCR used a TCR alpha or TCR beta constant-region primer with a P20EA primer, then nested PCR with CA2 or CB2. A polyT18-containing BSL-18E primer started reverse transcription before unbiased adaptor ligation RT-PCR amplified the TCR genes. TCRdb ran MiXCR on the 5' RACE reads and lists one entry per CDR3 protein. The table lists approximately 68 distinct CDR3 sequences. Sequences were obtained from tumor tissue. Every receptor here comes from a man aged 45-85 years with esophageal squamous cell carcinoma.

By its share, this clonotype is hyperexpanded. The chain employs TRBV7-9 and TRBJ1-2; D is unclear. Germline V gene lookup returns CDR1 SEHNR and CDR2 FQNEAQ (reference sequence). The CDR3 runs to 11 residues. Trimming took 7 bases from V and 13 from J, leaving 16 bases between them. CDR3 sequence reads: CASTLEAPSTF. CDR3 in DNA: TGTGCCAGCACCCTCGAGGCCCCATCCACCTTC.

Points on this clonotype: A much larger clone differs by one base, so this may be a read error. The genes are TRBV28 and TRBJ2-7, with D uncertain. This CDR3 comprises 13 residues. Looked up from germline, CDR1 is MDHEN and CDR2 is SYDVKM. The CDR3 loop reads CASSANPGYEHYF. CDR3 nucleotide sequence: TGTGCCAGCAGTGCCAACCCGGGCTACGAGCATTACTTC.